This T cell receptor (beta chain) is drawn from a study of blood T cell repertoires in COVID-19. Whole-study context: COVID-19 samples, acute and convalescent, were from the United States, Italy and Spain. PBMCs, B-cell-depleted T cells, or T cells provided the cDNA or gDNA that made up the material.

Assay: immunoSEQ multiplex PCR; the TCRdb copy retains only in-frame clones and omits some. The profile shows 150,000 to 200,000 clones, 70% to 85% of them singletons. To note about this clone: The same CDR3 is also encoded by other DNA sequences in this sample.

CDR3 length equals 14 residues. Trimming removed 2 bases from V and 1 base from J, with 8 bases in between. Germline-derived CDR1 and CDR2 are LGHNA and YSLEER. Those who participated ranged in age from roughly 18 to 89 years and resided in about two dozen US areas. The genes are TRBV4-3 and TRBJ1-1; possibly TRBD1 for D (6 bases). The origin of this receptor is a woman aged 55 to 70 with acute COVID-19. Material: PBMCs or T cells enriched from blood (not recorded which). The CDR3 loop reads CASSQLQGNTEAFF. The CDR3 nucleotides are TGCGCCAGCAGCCAATTACAGGGGAACACTGAAGCTTTCTTT.